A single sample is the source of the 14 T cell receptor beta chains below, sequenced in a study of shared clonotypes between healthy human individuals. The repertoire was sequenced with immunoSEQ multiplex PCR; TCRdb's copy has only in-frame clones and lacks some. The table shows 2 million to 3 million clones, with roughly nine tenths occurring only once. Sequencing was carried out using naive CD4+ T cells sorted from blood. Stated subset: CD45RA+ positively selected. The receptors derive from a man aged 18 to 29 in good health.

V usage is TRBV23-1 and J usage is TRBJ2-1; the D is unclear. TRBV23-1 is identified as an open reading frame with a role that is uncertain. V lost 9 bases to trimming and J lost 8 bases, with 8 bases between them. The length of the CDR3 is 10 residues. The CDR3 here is CASRWDEQFF. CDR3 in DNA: TGCGCCAGTCGTTGGGATGAGCAGTTCTTC.

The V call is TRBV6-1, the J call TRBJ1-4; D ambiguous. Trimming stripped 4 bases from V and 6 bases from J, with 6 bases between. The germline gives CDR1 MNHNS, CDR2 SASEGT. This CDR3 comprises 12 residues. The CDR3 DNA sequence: TGTGCCAGCAGTGGGATAGATGAAAAACTGTTTTTT. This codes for CASSGIDEKLFF.

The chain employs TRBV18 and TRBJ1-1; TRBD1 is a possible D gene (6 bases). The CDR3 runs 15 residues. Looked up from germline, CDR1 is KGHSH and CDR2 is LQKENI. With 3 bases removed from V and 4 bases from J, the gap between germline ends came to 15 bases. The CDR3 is CASSPAAQGGTEAFF. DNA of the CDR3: TGTGCCAGCTCACCCGCCGCACAGGGAGGCACTGAAGCTTTCTTT. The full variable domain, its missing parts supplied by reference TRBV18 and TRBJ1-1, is NAGVMQNPRHLVRRRGQEARLRCSPMKGHSHVYWYRQLPEEGLKFMVYLQKENIIDESGMPKERFSAEFPKEGPSILRIQQVVRGDSAAYFCASSPAAQGGTEAFFGQGTRLTVV.

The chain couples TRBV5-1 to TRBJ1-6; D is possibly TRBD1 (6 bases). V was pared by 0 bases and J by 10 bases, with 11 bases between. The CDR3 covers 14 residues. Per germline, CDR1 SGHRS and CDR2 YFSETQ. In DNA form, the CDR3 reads TGCGCCAGCAGCTTGGCCGGAACAGGGTCACCCCTCCACTTT. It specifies CASSLAGTGSPLHF.

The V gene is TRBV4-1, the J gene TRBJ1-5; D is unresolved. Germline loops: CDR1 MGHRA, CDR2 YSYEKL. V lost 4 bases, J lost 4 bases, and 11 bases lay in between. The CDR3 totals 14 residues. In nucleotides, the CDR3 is TGCGCCAGCAGCCGCCTAATAGTAAATCAGCCCCAGCATTTT. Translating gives CASSRLIVNQPQHF.

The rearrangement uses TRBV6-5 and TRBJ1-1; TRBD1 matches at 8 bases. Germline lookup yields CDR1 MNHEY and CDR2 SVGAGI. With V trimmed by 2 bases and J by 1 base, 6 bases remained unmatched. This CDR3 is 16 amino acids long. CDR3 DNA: TGTGCCAGCAGTTACGGACAGGGCTTAGGGAACACTGAAGCTTTCTTT. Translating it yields CASSYGQGLGNTEAFF.

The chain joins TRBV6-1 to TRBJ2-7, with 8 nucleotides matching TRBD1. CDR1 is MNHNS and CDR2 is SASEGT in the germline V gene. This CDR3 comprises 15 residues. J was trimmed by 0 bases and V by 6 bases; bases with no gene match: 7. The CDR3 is CASSPKDRGSYEQYF. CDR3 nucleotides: TGTGCCAGCAGCCCGAAAGACAGGGGCTCCTACGAGCAGTACTTC.

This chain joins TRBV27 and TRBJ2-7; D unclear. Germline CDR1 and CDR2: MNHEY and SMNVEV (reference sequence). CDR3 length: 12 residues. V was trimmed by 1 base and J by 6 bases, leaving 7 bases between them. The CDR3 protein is CASSLFAREQYF. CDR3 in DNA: TGTGCCAGCAGTTTATTTGCGCGCGAGCAGTACTTC.

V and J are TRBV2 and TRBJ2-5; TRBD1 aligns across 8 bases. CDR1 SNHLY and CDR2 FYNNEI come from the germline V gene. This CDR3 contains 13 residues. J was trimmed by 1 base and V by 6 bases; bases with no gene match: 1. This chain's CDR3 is CASRTGAQETQYF. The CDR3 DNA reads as TGTGCCAGCAGGACAGGGGCCCAAGAGACCCAGTACTTC.

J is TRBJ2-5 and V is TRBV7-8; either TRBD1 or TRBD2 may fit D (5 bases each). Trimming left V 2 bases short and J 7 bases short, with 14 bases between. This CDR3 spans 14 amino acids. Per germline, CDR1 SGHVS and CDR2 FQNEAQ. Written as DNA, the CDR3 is TGTGCCAGCAGCTTATCAGGGAGTGGTGGGACCCAGTACTTC. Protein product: CASSLSGSGGTQYF. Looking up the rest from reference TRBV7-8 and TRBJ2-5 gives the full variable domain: GAGVSQSPRYKVAKRGQDVALRCDPISGHVSLFWYQQALGQGPEFLTYFQNEAQLDKSGLPSDRFFAERPEGSVSTLKIQRTQQEDSAVYLCASSLSGSGGTQYFGPGTRLLVL.

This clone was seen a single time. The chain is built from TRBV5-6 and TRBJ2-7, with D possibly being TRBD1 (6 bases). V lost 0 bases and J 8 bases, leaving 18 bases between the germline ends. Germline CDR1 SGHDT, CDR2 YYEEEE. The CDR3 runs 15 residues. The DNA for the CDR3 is TGTGCCAGCAGCTTGGAAATACAGGGTATGGGAAAGCAGTACTTC. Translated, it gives CASSLEIQGMGKQYF.

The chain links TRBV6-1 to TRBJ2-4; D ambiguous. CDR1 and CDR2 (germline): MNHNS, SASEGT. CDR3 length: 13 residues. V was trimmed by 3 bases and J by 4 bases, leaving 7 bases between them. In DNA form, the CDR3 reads TGTGCCAGCAGTGATGGCTATAAAAACATTCAGTACTTC. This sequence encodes CASSDGYKNIQYF.

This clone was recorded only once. CDR3 bases: TGCGCCAGCAGCCTGGACAGGGTTACCTACAATGAGCAGTTCTTC. It is translated as CASSLDRVTYNEQFF. This chain connects TRBV5-1 to TRBJ2-1, with 8 bases fitting TRBD1. V gave up 4 bases and J gave up 2 bases; unmatched junction bases: 5. CDR3 size: 15 residues. Per the germline V gene, CDR1 is SGHRS and CDR2 is YFSETQ.

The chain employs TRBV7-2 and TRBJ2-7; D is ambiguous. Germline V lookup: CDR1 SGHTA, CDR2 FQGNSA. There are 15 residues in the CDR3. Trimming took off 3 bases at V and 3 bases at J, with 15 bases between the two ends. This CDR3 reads CASSLPMAGYYEQYF. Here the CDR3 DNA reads TGTGCCAGCAGCTTGCCTATGGCCGGATACTACGAGCAGTACTTC.